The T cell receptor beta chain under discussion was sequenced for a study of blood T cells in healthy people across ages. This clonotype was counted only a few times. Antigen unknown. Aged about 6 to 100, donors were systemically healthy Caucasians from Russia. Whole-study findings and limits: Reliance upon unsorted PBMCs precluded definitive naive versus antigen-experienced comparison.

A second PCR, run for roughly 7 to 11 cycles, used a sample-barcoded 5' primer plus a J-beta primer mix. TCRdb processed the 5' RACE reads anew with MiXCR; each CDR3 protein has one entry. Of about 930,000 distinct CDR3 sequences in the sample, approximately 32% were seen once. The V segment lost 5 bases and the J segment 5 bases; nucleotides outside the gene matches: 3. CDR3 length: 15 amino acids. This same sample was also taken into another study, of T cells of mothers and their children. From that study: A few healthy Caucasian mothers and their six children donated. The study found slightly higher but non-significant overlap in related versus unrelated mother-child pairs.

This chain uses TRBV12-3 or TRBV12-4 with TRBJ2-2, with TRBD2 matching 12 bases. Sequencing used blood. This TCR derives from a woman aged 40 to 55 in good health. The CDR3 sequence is CASSRLAGETGELFF. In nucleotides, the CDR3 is TGTGCCAGCAGTCGACTAGCGGGGGAGACCGGGGAGCTGTTTTTT.